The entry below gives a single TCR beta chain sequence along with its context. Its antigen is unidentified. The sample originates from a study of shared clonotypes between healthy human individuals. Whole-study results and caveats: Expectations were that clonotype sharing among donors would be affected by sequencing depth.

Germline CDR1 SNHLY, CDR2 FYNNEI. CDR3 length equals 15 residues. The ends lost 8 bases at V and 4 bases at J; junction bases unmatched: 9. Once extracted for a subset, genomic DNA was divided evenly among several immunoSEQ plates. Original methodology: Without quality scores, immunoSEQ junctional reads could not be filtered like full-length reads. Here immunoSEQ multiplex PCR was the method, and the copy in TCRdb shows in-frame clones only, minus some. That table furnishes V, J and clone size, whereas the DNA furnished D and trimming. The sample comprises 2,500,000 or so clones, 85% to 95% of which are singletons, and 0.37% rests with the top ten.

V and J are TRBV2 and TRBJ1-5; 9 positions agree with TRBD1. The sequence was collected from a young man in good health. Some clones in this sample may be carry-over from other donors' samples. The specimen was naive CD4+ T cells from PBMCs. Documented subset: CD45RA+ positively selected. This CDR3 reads CASGPRDRANQPQHF. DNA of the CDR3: TGTGCCAGCGGCCCCAGGGACAGGGCGAATCAGCCCCAGCATTTT.